A selection of T cell receptor beta chains follows, all from one sample in a study of response to subunit inactivated influenza vaccine. One entry per CDR3 protein, called by TCRdb with MiXCR from the RT-PCR reads. Of 700,000 to 900,000 distinct CDR3 sequences listed, over 20% are singletons. Source: PBMCs from blood, taken 5 days after vaccination. These receptors were taken from a man between 50 and 59 years old who received an inactivated influenza vaccine. Both conserved end residues are part of each CDR3. The order of the fields is V gene, clone size, D gene, J gene, CDR3 protein, CDR3 DNA. A D gene is named only where the DNA matches it firmly. Only some rows state a clone size, as once, few, many or a class for expanded clones.

v_gene: TRBV7-9; abundance: many; d_gene: -; j_gene: TRBJ2-7; CDR3aa: CASSPRGGDIDEQYF; CDR3nt: TGTGCCAGCAGCCCCCGGGGAGGGGACATCGACGAGCAGTACTTC
v_gene: TRBV10-3; abundance: few; d_gene: -; j_gene: TRBJ2-1; CDR3aa: CAISRVRDNEQFF; CDR3nt: TGTGCCATCTCTAGGGTCCGTGACAATGAGCAGTTCTTC
v_gene: TRBV7-2; abundance: many; d_gene: TRBD1; j_gene: TRBJ2-7; CDR3aa: CASSSAGTGRVEQYF; CDR3nt: TGTGCCAGCAGCTCCGCCGGGACAGGGAGGGTCGAGCAGTACTTC
v_gene: TRBV15; abundance: few; d_gene: -; j_gene: TRBJ2-3; CDR3aa: CATSRDPEAKTQYF; CDR3nt: TGTGCCACCAGCAGAGATCCTGAGGCCAAAACGCAGTATTTT
v_gene: TRBV4-2; abundance: few; d_gene: TRBD2; j_gene: TRBJ2-5; CDR3aa: CASSQGLAGIQETQYF; CDR3nt: TGTGCCAGCAGCCAAGGACTAGCGGGAATCCAAGAGACCCAGTACTTC
v_gene: TRBV7-2; abundance: few; d_gene: TRBD1; j_gene: TRBJ1-1; CDR3aa: CASSRHRGQEAFF; CDR3nt: TGTGCCAGCAGCCGACACAGGGGGCAGGAAGCTTTCTTT
v_gene: TRBV6-5; abundance: many; d_gene: -; j_gene: TRBJ1-2; CDR3aa: CASSSLISSYGYTF; CDR3nt: TGTGCCAGCAGTTCCCTTATTTCGTCGTATGGCTACACCTTC
v_gene: TRBV9; abundance: -; d_gene: TRBD2; j_gene: TRBJ2-1; CDR3aa: CASSGTSGRGSSYNEQFF; CDR3nt: TGTGCCAGCAGCGGGACTAGCGGGAGGGGTAGCTCCTACAATGAGCAGTTCTTC
v_gene: TRBV12-3/TRBV12-4; abundance: -; d_gene: -; j_gene: TRBJ1-1; CDR3aa: CASSLLEGGTEAFF; CDR3nt: TGTGCCAGCAGTTTATTAGAGGGCGGGACTGAAGCTTTCTTT
v_gene: TRBV12-3/TRBV12-4; abundance: many; d_gene: TRBD1; j_gene: TRBJ2-7; CDR3aa: CATGQGFYEQYF; CDR3nt: TGTGCCACCGGACAGGGATTCTACGAGCAGTACTTC
v_gene: TRBV4-1; abundance: -; d_gene: TRBD1; j_gene: TRBJ2-7; CDR3aa: CASSQVQGAGYEQYF; CDR3nt: TGCGCCAGCAGCCAAGTCCAGGGGGCGGGGTACGAGCAGTACTTC
v_gene: TRBV7-2; abundance: few; d_gene: TRBD1; j_gene: TRBJ2-7; CDR3aa: CASSLSGQQSYEQYF; CDR3nt: TGTGCCAGCAGCTTATCGGGACAGCAAAGCTACGAGCAGTACTTC
v_gene: TRBV12-3/TRBV12-4; abundance: many; d_gene: TRBD2; j_gene: TRBJ2-7; CDR3aa: CASSFGGGVSYEQYF; CDR3nt: TGTGCCAGCAGTTTTGGCGGGGGGGTATCCTACGAGCAGTACTTC
v_gene: TRBV20-1; abundance: few; d_gene: -; j_gene: TRBJ1-1; CDR3aa: CSALRVRTEAFF; CDR3nt: TGCAGTGCCCTCAGGGTGAGGACTGAAGCTTTCTTT
v_gene: TRBV12-3/TRBV12-4; abundance: -; d_gene: TRBD2; j_gene: TRBJ2-3; CDR3aa: CASRLAGGVNTQYF; CDR3nt: TGTGCCAGCAGACTAGCGGGGGGAGTAAATACGCAGTATTTT
v_gene: TRBV9; abundance: -; d_gene: TRBD2; j_gene: TRBJ2-5; CDR3aa: CASSVAGGPETQYF; CDR3nt: TGTGCCAGCAGCGTAGCGGGGGGGCCGGAGACCCAGTACTTC
v_gene: TRBV5-1; abundance: -; d_gene: -; j_gene: TRBJ2-2; CDR3aa: CASSGGAGRLNTGELFF; CDR3nt: TGCGCCAGCAGCGGGGGGGCTGGACGGCTGAACACCGGGGAGCTGTTTTTT
v_gene: TRBV6-5; abundance: many; d_gene: -; j_gene: TRBJ2-2; CDR3aa: CASSYHVGLTNTGELFF; CDR3nt: TGTGCCAGCAGTTACCACGTGGGACTGACGAACACCGGGGAGCTGTTTTTT
v_gene: TRBV6-1; abundance: -; d_gene: TRBD1; j_gene: TRBJ1-6; CDR3aa: CASSTVGDRVSPLHF; CDR3nt: TGTGCCAGCAGTACCGTCGGGGACAGGGTTTCACCCCTCCACTTT
v_gene: TRBV20-1; abundance: -; d_gene: -; j_gene: TRBJ2-7; CDR3aa: CSARDPDSFSYEQYF; CDR3nt: TGCAGTGCTAGAGACCCGGACAGCTTTTCCTACGAGCAGTACTTC
v_gene: TRBV6-5; abundance: once; d_gene: TRBD1; j_gene: TRBJ1-1; CDR3aa: CASSHRGAGNTEAFF; CDR3nt: TGTGCCAGCAGTCACAGGGGGGCGGGGAACACTGAAGCTTTCTTT
v_gene: TRBV12-3/TRBV12-4; abundance: -; d_gene: TRBD1; j_gene: TRBJ2-7; CDR3aa: CASGTGYYEQYF; CDR3nt: TGTGCCAGCGGGACAGGTTACTACGAGCAGTACTTC
v_gene: TRBV5-1; abundance: few; d_gene: -; j_gene: TRBJ1-1; CDR3aa: CASRLDPNTEAFF; CDR3nt: TGCGCCAGCCGCCTTGACCCGAACACTGAAGCTTTCTTT
v_gene: TRBV19; abundance: -; d_gene: -; j_gene: TRBJ2-3; CDR3aa: CASSIGGNYTDTQYF; CDR3nt: TGTGCCAGTAGTATCGGCGGGAACTACACAGATACGCAGTATTTT
v_gene: TRBV5-1; abundance: -; d_gene: -; j_gene: TRBJ2-5; CDR3aa: CASSPDYLQETQYF; CDR3nt: TGCGCCAGCAGCCCGGACTACCTACAAGAGACCCAGTACTTC
v_gene: TRBV7-2; abundance: -; d_gene: TRBD2; j_gene: TRBJ2-6; CDR3aa: CASSLLAGVAGANVLTF; CDR3nt: TGTGCCAGCAGCTTATTAGCGGGAGTAGCTGGGGCCAACGTCCTGACTTTC
v_gene: TRBV3-1; abundance: many; d_gene: -; j_gene: TRBJ2-2; CDR3aa: CASSQTRTSTATGELFF; CDR3nt: TGTGCCAGCAGCCAAACCCGTACTAGCACGGCCACCGGGGAGCTGTTTTTT
v_gene: TRBV27; abundance: -; d_gene: TRBD2; j_gene: TRBJ2-1; CDR3aa: CASSPPAGGNEQFF; CDR3nt: TGTGCCAGCAGTCCGCCAGCGGGAGGTAATGAGCAGTTCTTC
v_gene: TRBV20-1; abundance: -; d_gene: TRBD2; j_gene: TRBJ2-2; CDR3aa: CSARDRTSGGAGELFF; CDR3nt: TGCAGTGCTAGAGATCGGACTAGCGGGGGGGCCGGGGAGCTGTTTTTT
v_gene: TRBV15; abundance: -; d_gene: -; j_gene: TRBJ2-1; CDR3aa: CATSRERLNEQFF; CDR3nt: TGTGCCACCAGCAGAGAGAGGTTAAATGAGCAGTTCTTC
v_gene: TRBV5-1; abundance: -; d_gene: -; j_gene: TRBJ2-1; CDR3aa: CASSPQSSSYNEQFF; CDR3nt: TGCGCCAGCAGCCCCCAGTCCAGCTCCTACAATGAGCAGTTCTTC
v_gene: TRBV11-2; abundance: -; d_gene: -; j_gene: TRBJ2-2; CDR3aa: CASSLVGRIGTNTGELFF; CDR3nt: TGTGCCAGCAGCTTAGTGGGACGGATCGGAACGAACACCGGGGAGCTGTTTTTT
v_gene: TRBV12-3/TRBV12-4; abundance: -; d_gene: TRBD1; j_gene: TRBJ2-1; CDR3aa: CASSLSGQGEQFF; CDR3nt: TGTGCCAGCAGCCTATCCGGACAGGGTGAGCAGTTCTTC
v_gene: TRBV7-2; abundance: few; d_gene: TRBD1; j_gene: TRBJ2-1; CDR3aa: CASSPGQGRNVEQFF; CDR3nt: TGTGCCAGCAGCCCAGGACAGGGGAGGAACGTTGAGCAGTTCTTC
v_gene: TRBV4-1; abundance: many; d_gene: TRBD2; j_gene: TRBJ2-1; CDR3aa: CASSQDRTRTVNEQFF; CDR3nt: TGCGCCAGCAGCCAAGACCGGACTAGAACTGTCAATGAGCAGTTCTTC
v_gene: TRBV15; abundance: few; d_gene: -; j_gene: TRBJ1-2; CDR3aa: CATSREAGMKDYTF; CDR3nt: TGTGCCACCAGCAGAGAAGCAGGGATGAAAGACTACACCTTC
v_gene: TRBV5-6; abundance: -; d_gene: -; j_gene: TRBJ2-4; CDR3aa: CASSQRTALAKNIQYF; CDR3nt: TGTGCCAGCAGTCAAAGGACAGCTCTAGCCAAAAACATTCAGTACTTC
v_gene: TRBV12-3/TRBV12-4; abundance: few; d_gene: TRBD2; j_gene: TRBJ2-2; CDR3aa: CASSLPSGFYTGELFF; CDR3nt: TGTGCCAGCAGTTTACCTAGCGGATTCTACACCGGGGAGCTGTTTTTT
v_gene: TRBV29-1; abundance: once; d_gene: -; j_gene: TRBJ1-4; CDR3aa: CSVGGRSNGKLFF; CDR3nt: TGCAGCGTTGGAGGACGGAGTAATGGAAAACTGTTTTTT
v_gene: TRBV6-1; abundance: -; d_gene: TRBD2; j_gene: TRBJ2-1; CDR3aa: CASSAFAGGYNEQFF; CDR3nt: TGTGCCAGCAGTGCGTTTGCGGGAGGGTACAATGAGCAGTTCTTC
v_gene: TRBV20-1; abundance: few; d_gene: TRBD2; j_gene: TRBJ2-1; CDR3aa: CSARARGVGNEQFF; CDR3nt: TGCAGTGCTAGGGCGCGGGGGGTGGGCAATGAGCAGTTCTTC
v_gene: TRBV28; abundance: -; d_gene: -; j_gene: TRBJ2-3; CDR3aa: CASSLWGRETDTQYF; CDR3nt: TGTGCCAGCAGTTTATGGGGACGGGAAACAGATACGCAGTATTTT
v_gene: TRBV12-3/TRBV12-4; abundance: -; d_gene: TRBD2; j_gene: TRBJ2-7; CDR3aa: CASTQSAERDDQYF; CDR3nt: TGTGCCAGCACCCAGTCAGCGGAGCGGGACGACCAGTACTTC
v_gene: TRBV11-3; abundance: -; d_gene: TRBD2; j_gene: TRBJ2-1; CDR3aa: CASSLAGGVHNEQFF; CDR3nt: TGTGCCAGCAGCTTAGCGGGGGGTGTCCACAATGAGCAGTTCTTC
v_gene: TRBV27; abundance: -; d_gene: TRBD1; j_gene: TRBJ2-7; CDR3aa: CASSSALRGSSYEQYF; CDR3nt: TGTGCCAGCAGTTCCGCCCTCAGGGGGAGCTCCTACGAGCAGTACTTC
v_gene: TRBV10-2; abundance: -; d_gene: TRBD2; j_gene: TRBJ2-5; CDR3aa: CASSEGIRGGETQYF; CDR3nt: TGCGCCAGCAGTGAAGGCATACGGGGGGGAGAGACCCAGTACTTC